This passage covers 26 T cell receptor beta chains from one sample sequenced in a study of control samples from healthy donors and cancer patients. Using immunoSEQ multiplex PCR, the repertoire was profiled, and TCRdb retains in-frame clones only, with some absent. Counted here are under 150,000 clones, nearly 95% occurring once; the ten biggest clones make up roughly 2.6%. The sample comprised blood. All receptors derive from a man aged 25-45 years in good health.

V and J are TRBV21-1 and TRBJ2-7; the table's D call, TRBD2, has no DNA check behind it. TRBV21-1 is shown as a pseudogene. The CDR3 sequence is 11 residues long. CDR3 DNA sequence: TGTGCCAGCAGACTGGGGGGGGAGCAGTACTTC. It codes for CASRLGGEQYF.

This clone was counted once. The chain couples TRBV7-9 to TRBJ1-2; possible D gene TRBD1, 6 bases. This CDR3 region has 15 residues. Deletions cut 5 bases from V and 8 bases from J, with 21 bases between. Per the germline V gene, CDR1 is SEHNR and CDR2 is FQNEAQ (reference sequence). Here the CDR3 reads CASSLQSGGSGGYTF. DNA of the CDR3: TGTGCCAGCAGCCTACAGTCCGGGGGCTCGGGCGGCTACACCTTC.

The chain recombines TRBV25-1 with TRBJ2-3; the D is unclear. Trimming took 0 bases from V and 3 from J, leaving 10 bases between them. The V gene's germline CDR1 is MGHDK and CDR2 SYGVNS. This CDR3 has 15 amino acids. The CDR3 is CASSEYRAGTDTQYF. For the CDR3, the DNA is TGTGCCAGCAGTGAATATAGGGCTGGGACAGATACGCAGTATTTT.

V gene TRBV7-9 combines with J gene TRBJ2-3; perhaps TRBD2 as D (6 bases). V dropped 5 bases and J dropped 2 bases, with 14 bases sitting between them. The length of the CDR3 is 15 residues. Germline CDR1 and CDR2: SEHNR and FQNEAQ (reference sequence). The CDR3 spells CASSPQGGATDTQYF. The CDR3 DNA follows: TGTGCCAGCAGCCCCCAGGGCGGGGCCACAGATACGCAGTATTTT.

The CDR3 DNA reads TGTGCCAGCAGCCTAAAGATCGGGGGGCCGGGTTCAGATACGCAGTATTTT. Protein sequence: CASSLKIGGPGSDTQYF. The J gene is TRBJ2-3, the V gene TRBV7-8, with D maybe TRBD2 (7 bases). Germline assignment: CDR1 SGHVS and CDR2 FQNEAQ. The CDR3 runs to 17 residues. V was trimmed by 5 bases and J by 4 bases, leaving 22 bases between them.

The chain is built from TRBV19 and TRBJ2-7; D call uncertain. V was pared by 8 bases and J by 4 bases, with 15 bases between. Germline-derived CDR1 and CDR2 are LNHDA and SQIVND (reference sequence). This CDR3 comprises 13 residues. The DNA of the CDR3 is TGTGCCAGTTCAACTTGGCTGGCATACGAGCAGTACTTC. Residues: CASSTWLAYEQYF.

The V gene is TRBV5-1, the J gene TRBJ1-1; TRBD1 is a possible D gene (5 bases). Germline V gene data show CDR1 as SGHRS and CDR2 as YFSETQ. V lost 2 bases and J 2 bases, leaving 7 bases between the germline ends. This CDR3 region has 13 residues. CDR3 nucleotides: TGCGCCAGCAGCTTTCAGGGAAACACTGAAGCTTTCTTT. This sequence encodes CASSFQGNTEAFF.

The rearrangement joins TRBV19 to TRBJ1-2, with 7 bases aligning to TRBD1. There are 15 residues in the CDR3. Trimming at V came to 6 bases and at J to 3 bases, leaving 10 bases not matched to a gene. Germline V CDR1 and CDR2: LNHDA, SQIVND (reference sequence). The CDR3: CASSYSTGTDYGYTF. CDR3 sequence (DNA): TGTGCCAGTAGCTACTCAACCGGGACAGACTATGGCTACACCTTC.

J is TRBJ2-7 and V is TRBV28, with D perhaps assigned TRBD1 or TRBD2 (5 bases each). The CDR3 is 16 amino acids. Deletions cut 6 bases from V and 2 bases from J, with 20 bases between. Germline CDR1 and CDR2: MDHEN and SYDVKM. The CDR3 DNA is TGTGCCAGCAGCGGCCTCATTGGGGGTAATACCTACGAGCAGTACTTC. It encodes CASSGLIGGNTYEQYF. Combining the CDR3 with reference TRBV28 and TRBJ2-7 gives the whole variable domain DVKVTQSSRYLVKRTGEKVFLECVQDMDHENMFWYRQDPGLGLRLIYFSYDVKMKEKGDIPEGYSVSREKKERFSLILESASTNQTSMYLCASSGLIGGNTYEQYFGPGTRLTVT.

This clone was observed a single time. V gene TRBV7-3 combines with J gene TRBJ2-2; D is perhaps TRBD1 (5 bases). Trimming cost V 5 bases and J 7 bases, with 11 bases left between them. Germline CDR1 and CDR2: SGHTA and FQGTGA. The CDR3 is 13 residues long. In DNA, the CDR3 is TGTGCCAGCAGCCCACTGGACAACGGGGAGCTGTTTTTT. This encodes CASSPLDNGELFF. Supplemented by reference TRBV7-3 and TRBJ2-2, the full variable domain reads GAGVSQTPSNKVTEKGKYVELRCDPISGHTALYWYRQSLGQGPEFLIYFQGTGAADDSGLPNDRFFAVRPEGSVSTLKIQRTERGDSAVYLCASSPLDNGELFFGEGSRLTVL.

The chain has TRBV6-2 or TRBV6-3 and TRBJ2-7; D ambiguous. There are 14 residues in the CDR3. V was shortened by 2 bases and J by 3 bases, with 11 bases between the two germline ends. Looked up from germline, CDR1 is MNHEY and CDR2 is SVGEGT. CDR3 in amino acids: CASSYTSWDYEQYF. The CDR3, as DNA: TGTGCCAGCAGTTACACCTCTTGGGACTACGAGCAGTACTTC.

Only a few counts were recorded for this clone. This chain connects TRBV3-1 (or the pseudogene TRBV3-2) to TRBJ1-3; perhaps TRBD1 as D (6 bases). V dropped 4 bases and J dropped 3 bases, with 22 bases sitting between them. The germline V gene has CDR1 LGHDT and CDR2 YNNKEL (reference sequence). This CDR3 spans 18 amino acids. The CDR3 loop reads CASSPGGPWSVGGNTIYF. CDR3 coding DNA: TGTGCCAGCAGCCCCGGGGGGCCCTGGAGCGTGGGTGGAAACACCATATATTTT.

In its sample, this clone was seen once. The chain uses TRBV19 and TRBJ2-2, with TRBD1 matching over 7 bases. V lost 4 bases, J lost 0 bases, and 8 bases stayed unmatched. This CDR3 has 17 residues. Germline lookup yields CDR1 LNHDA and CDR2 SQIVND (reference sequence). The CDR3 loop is CASSKRLGTANTGELFF. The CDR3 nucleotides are TGTGCCAGTAGTAAGCGATTGGGGACAGCGAACACCGGGGAGCTGTTTTTT.

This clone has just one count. The CDR3 bases are TGTGCCAGCAGGGACAGGGGTGGAAACACCATATATTTT. Amino acids: CASRDRGGNTIYF. The chain links TRBV3-1 (or the pseudogene TRBV3-2) to TRBJ1-3; 9 positions agree with TRBD1. The CDR3 covers 13 residues. The germline V gene encodes CDR1 LGHDT and CDR2 YNNKEL (reference sequence). V lost 6 bases and J lost 3; bases outside the gene matches: 0.

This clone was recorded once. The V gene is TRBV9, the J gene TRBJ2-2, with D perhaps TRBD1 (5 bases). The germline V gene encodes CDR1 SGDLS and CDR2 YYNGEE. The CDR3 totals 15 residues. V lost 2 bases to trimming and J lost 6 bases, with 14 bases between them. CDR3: CASSVSATVAGELFF. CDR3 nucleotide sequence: TGTGCCAGCAGCGTGAGCGCGACAGTCGCCGGGGAGCTGTTTTTT.

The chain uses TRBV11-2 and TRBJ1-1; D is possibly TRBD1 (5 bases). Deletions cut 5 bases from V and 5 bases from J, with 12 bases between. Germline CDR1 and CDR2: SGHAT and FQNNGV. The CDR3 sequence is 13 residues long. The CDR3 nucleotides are TGTGCCAGCAGCCCCGACCGGGGGACTGAAGCTTTCTTT. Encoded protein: CASSPDRGTEAFF. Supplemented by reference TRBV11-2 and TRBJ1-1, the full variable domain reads EAGVAQSPRYKIIEKRQSVAFWCNPISGHATLYWYQQILGQGPKLLIQFQNNGVVDDSQLPKDRFSAERLKGVDSTLKIQPAKLEDSAVYLCASSPDRGTEAFFGQGTRLTVV.

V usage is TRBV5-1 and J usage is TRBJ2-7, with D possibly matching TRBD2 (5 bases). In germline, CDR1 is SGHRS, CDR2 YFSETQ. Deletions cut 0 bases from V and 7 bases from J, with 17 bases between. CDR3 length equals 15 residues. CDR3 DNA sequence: TGCGCCAGCAGCTTGGACAGTTCCTTCCCGGGGGAGCAGTACTTC. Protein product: CASSLDSSFPGEQYF.

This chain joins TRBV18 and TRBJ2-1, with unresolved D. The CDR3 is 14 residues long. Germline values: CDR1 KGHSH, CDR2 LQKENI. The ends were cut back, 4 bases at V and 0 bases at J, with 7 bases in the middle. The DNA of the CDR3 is TGTGCCAGCTCACTATCAAGCTCCTACAATGAGCAGTTCTTC. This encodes CASSLSSSYNEQFF.

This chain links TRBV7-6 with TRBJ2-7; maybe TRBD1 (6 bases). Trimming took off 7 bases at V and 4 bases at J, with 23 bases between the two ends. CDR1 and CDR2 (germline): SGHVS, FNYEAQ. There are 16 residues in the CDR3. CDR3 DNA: TGTGCCAGCATGGCCTCCTCCGGGACAAGAATATACGAGCAGTACTTC. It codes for CASMASSGTRIYEQYF.

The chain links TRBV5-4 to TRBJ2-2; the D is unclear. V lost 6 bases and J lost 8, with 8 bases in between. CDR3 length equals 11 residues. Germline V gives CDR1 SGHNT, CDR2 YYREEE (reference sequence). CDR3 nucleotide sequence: TGTGCCAGCATCCTAGGGGGGGAGCTGTTTTTT. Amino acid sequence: CASILGGELFF.

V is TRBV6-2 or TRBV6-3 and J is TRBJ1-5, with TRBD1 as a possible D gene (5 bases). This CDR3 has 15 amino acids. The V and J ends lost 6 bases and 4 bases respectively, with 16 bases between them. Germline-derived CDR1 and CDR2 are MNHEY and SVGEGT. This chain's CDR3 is CASSPRQRRNQPQHF. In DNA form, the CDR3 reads TGTGCCAGCAGCCCCCGACAGAGACGGAATCAGCCCCAGCATTTT.

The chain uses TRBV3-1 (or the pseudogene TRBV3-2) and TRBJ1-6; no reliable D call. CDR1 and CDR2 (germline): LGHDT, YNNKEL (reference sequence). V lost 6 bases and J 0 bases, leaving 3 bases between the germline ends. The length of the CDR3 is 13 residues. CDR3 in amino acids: CASSSSYNSPLHF. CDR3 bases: TGTGCCAGCAGTAGCTCCTATAATTCACCCCTCCACTTT.

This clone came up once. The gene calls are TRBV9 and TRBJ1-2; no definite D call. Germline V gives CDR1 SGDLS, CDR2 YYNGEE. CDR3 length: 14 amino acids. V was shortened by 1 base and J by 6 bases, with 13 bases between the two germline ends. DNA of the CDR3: TGTGCCAGCAGCGTATCGCAGGCAATAGATGGCTACACCTTC. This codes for CASSVSQAIDGYTF.

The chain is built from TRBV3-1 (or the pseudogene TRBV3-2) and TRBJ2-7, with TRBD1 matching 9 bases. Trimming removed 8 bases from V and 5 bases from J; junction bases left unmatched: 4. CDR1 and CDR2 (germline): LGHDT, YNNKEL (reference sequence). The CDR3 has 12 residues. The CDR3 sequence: CASSTGGDEQYF. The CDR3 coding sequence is TGTGCCAGCTCGACAGGGGGGGACGAGCAGTACTTC.

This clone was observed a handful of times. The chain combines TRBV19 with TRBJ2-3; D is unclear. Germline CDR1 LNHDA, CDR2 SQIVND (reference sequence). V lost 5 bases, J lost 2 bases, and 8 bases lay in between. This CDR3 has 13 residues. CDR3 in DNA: TGTGCCAGTAGTTGGTCTGACACAGATACGCAGTATTTT. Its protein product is CASSWSDTDTQYF.

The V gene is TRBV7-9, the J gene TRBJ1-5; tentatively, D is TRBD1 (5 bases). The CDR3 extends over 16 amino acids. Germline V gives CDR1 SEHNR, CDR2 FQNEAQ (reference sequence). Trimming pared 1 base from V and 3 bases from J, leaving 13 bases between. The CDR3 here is CASSLGQPGYNQPQHF. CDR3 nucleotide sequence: TGTGCCAGCAGCTTAGGACAGCCTGGCTACAATCAGCCCCAGCATTTT.